Listed here is a single TCR beta chain. Its specificity is not known. Universal primer sites and UMIs were introduced during 5'RACE template-switching synthesis of TCR cDNA. Each CDR3 protein gets one entry after TCRdb re-called the 5' RACE reads with MiXCR. The sample holds some 670,000 distinct CDR3 sequences, approximately 13% seen once. The data were obtained in a study of T cells after yellow fever vaccination. The wider study: SMART-Seq v4 Ultra Low Input prepared libraries from low-cell fractions.

General study findings and limits: Reappearance after the booster was observed for most primary-vaccination clones (about 95% CD4, roughly 90% CD8). Abundant clonotypes from the bulk population could have been carried over as contaminants into FACS-sorted repertoires.

Germline V CDR1 and CDR2: LGHDT, YNNKEL (reference sequence). V lost 1 base, J lost 5 bases, and 8 bases lay in between. This CDR3 has 13 amino acids. This TCR came from a man in his thirties or forties who received the YFV17D yellow fever vaccine. Sequenced here: PBMCs, sampled on the day of the yellow fever booster vaccination. The chain has TRBV3-1 and TRBJ2-5; no firm D call. Here the CDR3 DNA reads TGTGCCAGCAGCCAAGTTGTAGAGGAGACCCAGTACTTC. Residues: CASSQVVEETQYF.